Listed below are T cell receptor beta chains from one sample, sequenced in a study of cytomegalovirus exposure and HLA in healthy donors. TCRdb's table, derived via immunoSEQ multiplex PCR, lists solely in-frame clones and lacks some. The sample has over 120,000 clones, around 79% seen once. The sample was PBMCs. These TCRs come from a male donor in good health and CMV-seronegative. CDR3s include the opening cysteine and the closing phenylalanine or tryptophan. The D gene is left open where the match is weak. Clone size is shown for a subset of rows, as once, few, many or a class of expanded clone.

D,V,size,J,DNA,CDR3
TRBD1,TRBV19,-,TRBJ1-5,TGTGCCAGTAGTTTCGGGACAGCGACCCAGTATAGCAATCAGCCCCAGCATTTT,CASSFGTATQYSNQPQHF
-,TRBV21-1,-,TRBJ2-7,TGTGCCAGCAGCAACCGTGGACGGGACTCCTACGAGCAGTACTTC,CASSNRGRDSYEQYF
TRBD2,TRBV5-1,-,TRBJ2-5,TGCGCCAGCAGCCCTGGGGGGGTAGCGGGGCACCAAGAGACCCAGTACTTC,CASSPGGVAGHQETQYF
-,TRBV5-4,-,TRBJ1-5,TGTGCCAGCAGCTTGGCTGGTTCCGGGAGCAATCAGCCCCAGCATTTT,CASSLAGSGSNQPQHF
TRBD1,TRBV5-6,-,TRBJ2-3,TGTGCCAGCAGCTACGGGACAGTTGGCACAGATACGCAGTATTTT,CASSYGTVGTDTQYF
-,TRBV9,-,TRBJ1-5,TGTGCCAGCAGCGTAGGAATTCAAAGGGGGGGGGCCAATCAGCCCCAGCATTTT,CASSVGIQRGGANQPQHF
-,TRBV6-5,few,TRBJ2-1,TGTGCCAGCAGTTACTCCCCAGACGAACAGTCCCATGAGCAGTTCTTC,CASSYSPDEQSHEQFF
TRBD1,TRBV28,-,TRBJ1-2,TGTGCCAGCAGGGTCACAGGGGCCCTTTATGGCTACACCTTC,CASRVTGALYGYTF
-,TRBV27,few,TRBJ2-7,TGTGCCAGCAGTACAGGGTTTCGGTACGAGCAGTACTTC,CASSTGFRYEQYF
TRBD2,TRBV19,once,TRBJ2-5,TGTGCCAGTAGGCGGGGTGGCGGGAGTGAGACCCAGTACTTC,CASRRGGGSETQYF
-,TRBV9,-,TRBJ2-2,TGTGCCAGCAGCGTAGAAGTGTACTCTACCGGGGAGCTGTTTTTT,CASSVEVYSTGELFF
TRBD1,TRBV5-1,-,TRBJ2-3,TGCGCCAGCAGCTCAAACTCCGGGACAGGGCCCGTAGATACGCAGTATTTT,CASSSNSGTGPVDTQYF
TRBD1,TRBV19,-,TRBJ1-2,TGTGCCAGTAGATACCGGGACAGGGACTATGGCTACACCTTC,CASRYRDRDYGYTF
TRBD1,TRBV9,-,TRBJ2-5,TGTGCCAGCAGCGCATTTGGGGGCAGGGGGCAAGAGACCCAGTACTTC,CASSAFGGRGQETQYF
TRBD2,TRBV19,-,TRBJ2-1,TGTGCCAGTAGTATCCTCCTGGGAGGGGCACCTGAGCAGTTCTTC,CASSILLGGAPEQFF
TRBD2,TRBV4-1,-,TRBJ2-3,TGCGCCAGCAGCCAGAGGGGACTAGCGGTTAGCACAGATACGCAGTATTTT,CASSQRGLAVSTDTQYF